One and the same sample provided the 31 T cell receptor beta chains below, sequenced in a study of long-term antiretroviral therapy in people with HIV. The immunoSEQ assay was v3.0, run at survey level. The data were produced by immunoSEQ multiplex PCR, yet TCRdb's version contains in-frame clones alone and is incomplete. Of about 21,000 clones in the sample, 70% to 90% were seen once. Here the sequenced sample was unsorted PBMCs, taken 2.3 years after starting antiretroviral therapy. All receptors come from a man in his fifties or sixties with HIV.

This chain links TRBV7-2 with TRBJ1-3, with D unresolved. CDR1 is SGHTA, CDR2 FQGNSA, per germline. Trimming removed 5 bases from V and 0 bases from J, with 11 bases in between. The CDR3 loop spans 15 amino acids. CDR3 DNA sequence: TGTGCCAGCAGCCCGAGGGATTTCTCTGGAAACACCATATATTTT. Protein product: CASSPRDFSGNTIYF.

A few counts support this clone. V gene TRBV6-5 combines with J gene TRBJ2-7, with TRBD2 identical over 13 bases. CDR1 is MNHEY, CDR2 SVGAGI, per germline. V gave up 1 base and J gave up 3 bases; unmatched junction bases: 0. CDR3 length equals 15 residues. CDR3 coding DNA: TGTGCCAGCAGTTACTGGACTAGCGGGAGCTACGAGCAGTACTTC. Its translation: CASSYWTSGSYEQYF.

The chain combines TRBV7-7 with TRBJ2-1; D ambiguous. This CDR3 contains 15 residues. The germline V gene encodes CDR1 SSHAT and CDR2 FNYEAQ (reference sequence). The ends were cut back, 1 base at V and 1 base at J, with 8 bases in the middle. CDR3 sequence (DNA): TGTGCCAGCAGCTTAGTTTTGGGATCCTACAATGAGCAGTTCTTC. It yields the protein CASSLVLGSYNEQFF.

The V and J genes are TRBV13 and TRBJ2-7; D assignment may be TRBD1 or TRBD2 (5 bases each). The CDR3 spans 13 residues. V was shortened by 4 bases and J by 3 bases, with 10 bases between the two germline ends. Per germline, CDR1 PRHDT and CDR2 FYEKMQ (reference sequence). This CDR3 reads CASSSRDRYEQYF. DNA for the CDR3: TGTGCCAGCAGCTCCAGGGACCGCTACGAGCAGTACTTC. Filled out from reference TRBV13 and TRBJ2-7, the complete variable domain reads AAGVIQSPRHLIKEKRETATLKCYPIPRHDTVYWYQQGPGQDPQFLISFYEKMQSDKGSIPDRFSAQQFSDYHSELNMSSLELGDSALYFCASSSRDRYEQYFGPGTRLTVT.

The V gene is TRBV9, the J gene TRBJ2-1; D is perhaps TRBD1 (5 bases). Germline assignment: CDR1 SGDLS and CDR2 YYNGEE. The CDR3 contains 16 residues. V was shortened by 2 bases and J by 0 bases, with 12 bases between the two germline ends. CDR3 nucleotide sequence: TGTGCCAGCAGCGTGAAGGGGCCGGGCTCCTACAATGAGCAGTTCTTC. Its translation is CASSVKGPGSYNEQFF.

The chain recombines TRBV7-6 with TRBJ1-2, with D possibly being TRBD1 (5 bases). The V gene lost 1 base and the J gene lost 3 bases, with 12 bases spanning the gap. The CDR3 is 15 residues long. CDR1 is SGHVS, CDR2 FNYEAQ, per germline. CDR3 protein: CASSLGSGTDYGYTF. The CDR3 bases are TGTGCCAGCAGCTTAGGTTCCGGGACGGACTATGGCTACACCTTC.

The chain recombines TRBV11-3 with TRBJ2-1, with TRBD2 matching over 13 bases. Per the germline V gene, CDR1 is SGHNT and CDR2 is YENEEA. The J segment lost 9 bases and the V segment lost 3 bases, leaving 8 bases of the junction unmatched. This CDR3 comprises 16 residues. The CDR3 DNA reads TGTGCCAGCAGCTTGCAACTAGCGGGAGGGCCCTCTGAGCAGTTCTTC. Translation: CASSLQLAGGPSEQFF.

In this sample, this clone turned up a few times. The genes are TRBV19 and TRBJ1-5, with D hard to call. Trimming removed 7 bases from V and 3 bases from J, with 13 bases in between. In germline, CDR1 is LNHDA, CDR2 SQIVND (reference sequence). This CDR3 is 14 amino acids long. CDR3 region: CASNGPGNNQPQHF. The CDR3 region has the DNA TGTGCCAGTAATGGACCGGGGAACAATCAGCCCCAGCATTTT.

The chain uses TRBV4-3 and TRBJ2-3, with 11 bases that match TRBD2. J was trimmed by 3 bases and V by 0 bases; bases with no gene match: 8. This CDR3 is built from 18 residues. The germline V gene has CDR1 LGHNA and CDR2 YSLEER. The CDR3 nucleotides are TGCGCCAGCAGCCAAGATCGGGCTAGCGGGGGGATTACAGATACGCAGTATTTT. Its protein is CASSQDRASGGITDTQYF.

The chain is built from TRBV4-3 and TRBJ2-2; the match to TRBD1 covers 7 bases. This CDR3 is built from 14 residues. Germline CDR1 LGHNA, CDR2 YSLEER. Germline trimming cut 1 base from V and 6 bases from J; bases unmatched to any gene: 2. CDR3 nucleotide sequence: TGCGCCAGCAGCCAAGGGACAGGTTCCGGGGAGCTGTTTTTT. The encoded protein is CASSQGTGSGELFF.

This clone came up once. This sequence joins TRBV20-1 and TRBJ2-7; no clear D. CDR1 and CDR2 from the germline V gene are DFQATT and SNEGSKA (reference sequence). V was cut by 3 bases and J by 3 bases, with 6 bases left in between. This CDR3 spans 11 amino acids. CDR3 coding DNA: TGCAGTGCTAGTACAGACTACGAGCAGTACTTC. It yields the protein CSASTDYEQYF.

The chain joins TRBV13 to TRBJ2-3; D uncertain. Germline V gene sequence: CDR1 PRHDT, CDR2 FYEKMQ (reference sequence). The CDR3 covers 14 residues. The V end lost 5 bases, the J end lost 4 bases, and 13 bases lay between the germline ends. In DNA, the CDR3 is TGTGCCAGCAGCCCGACCCCCCCTCCAGATACGCAGTATTTT. It translates to CASSPTPPPDTQYF.

The chain combines TRBV7-3 with TRBJ2-1, with D maybe TRBD1 (5 bases). Trimming took 5 bases from V and 5 from J, leaving 10 bases between them. Germline V gene data show CDR1 as SGHTA and CDR2 as FQGTGA. The CDR3 runs to 13 residues. The CDR3 region is CASSMDNNNEQFF. In DNA, the CDR3 is TGTGCCAGCAGCATGGACAACAACAATGAGCAGTTCTTC.

The chain is built from TRBV5-1 and TRBJ1-1, with D unresolved. The CDR3 has 14 amino acids. The germline V and J ends were trimmed by 0 bases and 0 bases, with 6 bases remaining between them. The germline gives CDR1 SGHRS, CDR2 YFSETQ. The CDR3 DNA follows: TGCGCCAGCAGCTTGGTCGTCATGAACACTGAAGCTTTCTTT. Residues: CASSLVVMNTEAFF.

V usage is TRBV19 and J usage is TRBJ1-5; 9 bases fit TRBD1. Germline CDR1 and CDR2: LNHDA and SQIVND (reference sequence). The CDR3 covers 18 residues. The junction had 15 bases not matched to a gene; V was cut back by 6 bases and J by 3 bases. CDR3 DNA sequence: TGTGCCAGTAGAGAGAGATCCGGGACAGGGCGTCTCAATCAGCCCCAGCATTTT. Protein product: CASRERSGTGRLNQPQHF. The whole variable domain, remainder taken from reference TRBV19 and TRBJ1-5, is DGGITQSPKYLFRKEGQNVTLSCEQNLNHDAMYWYRQDPGQGLRLIYYSQIVNDFQKGDIAEGYSVSREKKESFPLTVTSAQKNPTAFYLCASRERSGTGRLNQPQHFGDGTRLSIL.

This rearrangement joins TRBV7-8 to TRBJ2-5; D is perhaps TRBD2 (6 bases). This CDR3 contains 15 residues. Trimming left V 7 bases short and J 4 bases short, with 19 bases between. CDR1 is SGHVS and CDR2 is FQNEAQ in the germline V gene. CDR3 residues: CASTNLRGGGETQYF. CDR3 coding DNA: TGTGCCAGCACCAACCTCCGGGGAGGCGGAGAGACCCAGTACTTC.

The chain uses TRBV5-1 and TRBJ1-6, with D hard to call. Deletions cut 6 bases from V and 0 bases from J, with 37 bases between. The CDR3 runs 24 residues. Germline loops: CDR1 SGHRS, CDR2 YFSETQ. CDR3 amino acids: CASTTTPHYGSGRLQSSYNSPLHF. The CDR3, as DNA: TGCGCCAGCACAACAACTCCCCATTATGGTTCAGGACGACTTCAGAGCTCCTATAATTCACCCCTCCACTTT.

The V call is TRBV6-1, the J call TRBJ1-3; tentative D call: TRBD1 (6 bases). V lost 2 bases and J lost 0, with 17 bases in between. In germline, CDR1 is MNHNS, CDR2 SASEGT. The CDR3 spans 18 residues. CDR3 protein: CASSEFVDSVISGNTIYF. CDR3 DNA: TGTGCCAGCAGTGAATTTGTGGACAGCGTGATCTCTGGAAACACCATATATTTT.

The chain is built from TRBV19 and TRBJ2-5; the match to TRBD2 covers 8 bases. V shed 3 bases, J shed 2 bases, and the junction held 2 bases outside the gene matches. There are 14 residues in the CDR3. Germline loops: CDR1 LNHDA, CDR2 SQIVND (reference sequence). The CDR3: CASSIQRGQETQYF. As DNA, the CDR3 is TGTGCCAGTAGTATTCAGCGGGGGCAAGAGACCCAGTACTTC.

The V gene is TRBV6-5, the J gene TRBJ1-3; D unresolved. Germline-derived CDR1 and CDR2 are MNHEY and SVGAGI. The CDR3 consists of 14 residues. The V end was cut by 6 bases, the J end by 4 bases, with 13 bases between. The CDR3 coding sequence is TGTGCCAGCAGCTCAGCGACGGGGGGAAACACCATATATTTT. Amino acids: CASSSATGGNTIYF.

This clone was seen just once. The J gene is TRBJ1-5, the V gene TRBV30; D uncertain. CDR1 and CDR2 from the germline V gene are GTSNPN and SVGIG (reference sequence). The V and J ends lost 0 bases and 0 bases respectively, with 9 bases between them. This CDR3 is 15 amino acids long. CDR3 bases: TGTGCCTGGAGTGTAGGTCTGAGTAGCAATCAGCCCCAGCATTTT. Protein product: CAWSVGLSSNQPQHF.

J is TRBJ2-2 and V is TRBV6-5; D gene unclear. CDR1 is MNHEY, CDR2 SVGAGI, per germline. CDR3 length: 11 residues. Trimming took off 2 bases at V and 6 bases at J, with 1 base between the two ends. CDR3 residues: CASSYAGELFF. The CDR3 coding sequence is TGTGCCAGCAGTTACGCCGGGGAGCTGTTTTTT.

This chain connects TRBV6-1 to TRBJ2-7; D gene unclear. CDR1 is MNHNS and CDR2 is SASEGT in the germline V gene. V gave up 8 bases and J gave up 5 bases, with 16 bases separating them. The CDR3 extends over 13 amino acids. CDR3 amino acids: CASGPWGLDEQYF. As DNA, the CDR3 is TGTGCCAGCGGGCCGTGGGGTTTGGACGAGCAGTACTTC.

The V gene is TRBV19, the J gene TRBJ2-7; 8 bases agree with TRBD2. This CDR3 is built from 14 residues. The germline CDR1 and CDR2 sequences are LNHDA and SQIVND (reference sequence). The V and J ends lost 6 bases and 4 bases, in that order; junction bases with no gene match: 8. CDR3 in DNA: TGTGCCAGTAGGAGGACTAGCCGCACTTACGAGCAGTACTTC. Translating gives CASRRTSRTYEQYF.

This rearrangement joins TRBV20-1 to TRBJ1-2; maybe TRBD1 (6 bases). Trimming pared 6 bases from V and 8 bases from J, leaving 10 bases between. This CDR3 has 10 amino acids. From germline, CDR1 is DFQATT and CDR2 SNEGSKA (reference sequence). CDR3 region: CSAVGGGYTF. CDR3 nucleotides: TGCAGTGCGGTGGGGGGCGGCTACACCTTC.

The rearrangement links TRBV7-9 to TRBJ2-3; D is unclear. This CDR3 spans 14 amino acids. V shed 2 bases and J shed 0 bases, with 6 bases lying between them. CDR1 is SEHNR and CDR2 is FQNEAQ in the germline V gene (reference sequence). The CDR3 reads CASSLSRSTDTQYF. CDR3 nucleotides: TGTGCCAGCAGCTTATCTCGAAGCACAGATACGCAGTATTTT.

This chain joins TRBV28 and TRBJ1-3; no clear D. V lost 3 bases and J lost 4, with 10 bases in between. Per the germline V gene, CDR1 is MDHEN and CDR2 is SYDVKM. CDR3 length: 14 residues. CDR3 DNA: TGTGCCAGCAGTTTTACCTCTGCGGGAAACACCATATATTTT. It translates to CASSFTSAGNTIYF.

J is TRBJ1-5 and V is TRBV6-1; D is undetermined. The ends were cut back, 1 base at V and 9 bases at J, with 16 bases in the middle. Germline CDR1 reads MNHNS; CDR2 reads SASEGT. The CDR3 runs to 15 residues. As DNA, the CDR3 is TGTGCCAGCAGTGAAGGAAGTGGTGGGGTCCGGCCCCAGCATTTT. Translating it yields CASSEGSGGVRPQHF.

The rearrangement joins TRBV5-1 to TRBJ1-1; 10 bases are shared with TRBD1. The CDR3 is 14 amino acids. Germline V gives CDR1 SGHRS, CDR2 YFSETQ. With V trimmed by 2 bases and J by 5 bases, 3 bases remained unmatched. This chain's CDR3 is CASSLPGQGTEAFF. CDR3 bases: TGCGCCAGCAGCTTACCGGGACAGGGGACTGAAGCTTTCTTT.

The gene calls are TRBV7-2 and TRBJ2-5, with D unclear. The CDR3 spans 15 residues. Germline V lookup: CDR1 SGHTA, CDR2 FQGNSA. The V and J ends lost 1 base and 2 bases respectively, with 11 bases between them. The CDR3: CASSLGSGVQETQYF. CDR3 nucleotide sequence: TGTGCCAGCAGCTTAGGTTCTGGCGTACAAGAGACCCAGTACTTC. Drawing the rest from reference TRBV7-2 and TRBJ2-5, the complete variable domain is GAGVSQSPSNKVTEKGKDVELRCDPISGHTALYWYRQSLGQGLEFLIYFQGNSAPDKSGLPSDRFSAERTGGSVSTLTIQRTQQEDSAVYLCASSLGSGVQETQYFGPGTRLLVL.

The chain links TRBV7-6 to TRBJ2-5; 8 nucleotides match TRBD2. The CDR3 runs to 14 residues. V dropped 3 bases and J dropped 4; count of bases not matched to a gene: 4. Germline V gene data show CDR1 as SGHVS and CDR2 as FNYEAQ. The CDR3 DNA reads TGTGCCAGCAGCTTCGGGGGGGTGGGAGAGACCCAGTACTTC. This codes for CASSFGGVGETQYF.